This T cell receptor beta chain stems from a study of OX40 agonist ivuxolimab in advanced cancers. Assay used: immunoSEQ multiplex PCR; TCRdb lists only in-frame clones, some missing. The table includes fewer than 80,000 clones, roughly 87% detected once. Study-level points and caveats: Expanded peripheral T-cell antigen specificity went undetermined. The 0.1-3.0 mg/kg partial responders had among the lowest clonal expansion.

The CDR3 extends over 17 amino acids. CDR1 and CDR2 (germline): MDHEN, SYDVKM. The V and J ends lost 9 bases and 4 bases, in that order; junction bases with no gene match: 20. With autoimmune disease history or systemic immunosuppression, patients were excluded. Comments on this clone: The target antigen is unknown.

The J gene is TRBJ1-1, the V gene TRBV28; the match to TRBD1 covers 7 bases. This clonotype was obtained from an adult with an advanced solid tumor such as melanoma, head and neck, liver or kidney cancer. The input for sequencing was CD4+ or CD8+ T cells sorted from blood, taken in a trial of the OX40 agonist ivuxolimab. The chain's CDR3 is CARSQGGDSLKCTEAFF. The CDR3 DNA reads as TGTGCCAGATCCCAAGGAGGGGACAGCCTGAAATGCACTGAAGCTTTCTTT.